This record concerns one T cell receptor beta chain sequence. This sample is part of a study of blood T cell repertoires in COVID-19. Method: immunoSEQ multiplex PCR; TCRdb's copy keeps in-frame clones and lacks some. The table lists hundreds of thousands of clones, roughly 88% of them singletons. The V gene end was trimmed by 0 bases and the J gene end by 5 bases; junction bases not matched to a gene: 15. Germline CDR1 reads SGDLS; CDR2 reads YYNGEE. This CDR3 has 18 residues. The sequence was obtained from a man between 18 and 35 years old with active or convalescent COVID-19. The sequenced material came from peripheral blood. The rearrangement joins TRBV9 to TRBJ1-2, with 8 bases lining up with TRBD1. The CDR3 DNA is TGTGCCAGCAGCGTAGCTCCTGCAGGGGGCTCGGATTATTATGGCTACACCTTC. Residues: CASSVAPAGGSDYYGYTF.